A single sample is the source of the 21 T cell receptor beta chains below, sequenced in a study of response to subunit inactivated influenza vaccine. MiXCR, applied by TCRdb to the RT-PCR reads, yields one record per CDR3 protein. The sample lists about 700,000 distinct CDR3 sequences; 14% were seen once. This specimen consisted of PBMCs from blood, obtained less than 15 days before vaccination. The receptors come from a man aged 45 to 65 who received an inactivated influenza vaccine.

The V gene is TRBV29-1, the J gene TRBJ1-1, with 7 bases aligning to TRBD1. The CDR3 runs 14 residues. CDR1 and CDR2 (germline): SQVTM, ANQGSEA. The ends lost 6 bases at V and 4 bases at J; junction bases unmatched: 11. Written as DNA, the CDR3 is TGCAGCGTCTCTCCCGGGACAGAGTCCACTGAAGCTTTCTTT. Amino acids: CSVSPGTESTEAFF.

The chain links TRBV20-1 to TRBJ2-3; tentative D call: TRBD1 (6 bases). V lost 4 bases, J lost 3 bases, and 8 bases lay in between. The CDR3 is 12 amino acids. The germline V gene encodes CDR1 DFQATT and CDR2 SNEGSKA (reference sequence). The CDR3 DNA follows: TGCAGTGCTACCGACAGGACAGATACGCAGTATTTT. Its protein is CSATDRTDTQYF.

This clonotype occurred once. Written as DNA, the CDR3 is TGCAGCGTGAAACGGAGGGGGCCGTTCGAAGAGCAGTTCTTC. Its protein is CSVKRRGPFEEQFF. V is TRBV29-1 and J is TRBJ2-1; tentatively, D is TRBD1 (7 bases). Trimming removed 6 bases at V and 10 bases at J, with 22 bases between. CDR3 length equals 14 residues. CDR1 SQVTM and CDR2 ANQGSEA come from the germline V gene.

This clonotype has only a few counts. The chain joins TRBV7-2 to TRBJ2-5; D call uncertain. The germline V gene encodes CDR1 SGHTA and CDR2 FQGNSA. Between the trimmed V and J ends, which lost 0 bases and 4 bases, there was a span of 9 bases. The CDR3 covers 14 residues. DNA for the CDR3: TGTGCCAGCAGCTTAGCAGGCAGTGCAGAGACCCAGTACTTC. Translated, it gives CASSLAGSAETQYF.

Only a few counts were recorded for this clonotype. V and J are TRBV29-1 and TRBJ2-1; 12 positions agree with TRBD2. This CDR3 comprises 15 residues. Per the germline V gene, CDR1 is SQVTM and CDR2 is ANQGSEA. V shed 3 bases and J 4 bases; nucleotides not matched to a gene: 4. This CDR3 is CSVDKLAGGYNEQFF. The CDR3 region has the DNA TGCAGCGTTGACAAACTAGCGGGAGGTTACAATGAGCAGTTCTTC.

This clonotype was counted at least ten times. V gene TRBV4-3 combines with J gene TRBJ1-3; D unclear. This CDR3 comprises 14 residues. Per the germline V gene, CDR1 is LGHNA and CDR2 is YSLEER. V was shortened by 0 bases and J by 6 bases, with 9 bases between the two germline ends. Here the CDR3 DNA reads TGCGCCAGCAGCCAAGATCATAGGGCAAACACCATATATTTT. Amino acid sequence: CASSQDHRANTIYF.

This clonotype was recorded a few times. V and J are TRBV4-3 and TRBJ2-1; D is undetermined. Trimming took 0 bases from V and 12 from J, leaving 12 bases between them. The CDR3 is 13 residues long. From germline, CDR1 is LGHNA and CDR2 YSLEER. The CDR3 DNA follows: TGCGCCAGCAGCCAAGAGAGAGATGGGATGCAGTTCTTC. Amino acid sequence: CASSQERDGMQFF.

This clonotype came up many times. The chain combines TRBV6-2 or TRBV6-3 with TRBJ2-7, with 7 positions matching TRBD1. The germline V gene encodes CDR1 MNHEY and CDR2 SVGEGT. V lost 6 bases, J lost 0 bases, and 5 bases stayed unmatched. The CDR3 is 14 residues long. The CDR3: CASSPGQTSYEQYF. CDR3 nucleotide sequence: TGTGCCAGCAGCCCGGGACAGACCTCCTACGAGCAGTACTTC.

This clonotype was counted between two and nine times. This rearrangement joins TRBV6-2 or TRBV6-3 to TRBJ1-2; unclear D gene. The CDR3 is 14 residues long. Germline V gene lookup returns CDR1 MNHEY and CDR2 SVGEGT. Trimming stripped 8 bases from V and 5 bases from J, with 18 bases between. DNA of the CDR3: TGTGCCAGCTCCTCTTCTGCGGGTGGATATGGCTACACCTTC. This gives the protein CASSSSAGGYGYTF.

The chain combines TRBV20-1 with TRBJ2-7; D possibly corresponds to TRBD1 (5 bases). The germline V and J ends were trimmed by 1 base and 4 bases, with 11 bases remaining between them. The CDR3 contains 13 residues. Germline assignment: CDR1 DFQATT and CDR2 SNEGSKA (reference sequence). The CDR3 DNA sequence: TGCAGTGCTAGAGGAAGTCAGGGTTACGAGCAGTACTTC. Translated, it gives CSARGSQGYEQYF.

This clonotype was observed a few times. The chain couples TRBV7-6 to TRBJ2-3, with TRBD2 as a possible D gene (6 bases). Germline V gene lookup returns CDR1 SGHVS and CDR2 FNYEAQ. V was trimmed by 5 bases and J by 6 bases, leaving 18 bases between them. This CDR3 comprises 15 residues. CDR3: CASSLSAGSADTQYF. The CDR3 DNA sequence: TGTGCCAGCAGCCTCTCGGCGGGGTCAGCGGATACGCAGTATTTT.

The CDR3 region is CASSLVTSGGGETQYF. CDR3 coding DNA: TGTGCCAGCAGCTTAGTTACTAGCGGGGGTGGAGAGACCCAGTACTTC. The chain uses TRBV11-2 and TRBJ2-5; TRBD2 agrees at 11 bases. The trim removed 1 base at V and 4 bases at J, leaving 5 bases unmatched. This CDR3 has 16 amino acids. Germline V CDR1 and CDR2: SGHAT, FQNNGV.

This chain joins TRBV20-1 and TRBJ2-5; D might be TRBD1 or TRBD2, each matching 6 bases. The CDR3 consists of 12 residues. Germline V CDR1 and CDR2: DFQATT, SNEGSKA (reference sequence). Between the trimmed V and J ends, which lost 5 bases and 2 bases, there was a span of 9 bases. The CDR3 region has the DNA TGCAGTGCTTCGGGGGCGCAAGAGACCCAGTACTTC. Translated, it gives CSASGAQETQYF.

This clonotype was observed a handful of times. The chain recombines TRBV7-8 with TRBJ2-6; no clear D. V gave up 0 bases and J gave up 0 bases, with 12 bases separating them. The CDR3 contains 18 residues. Germline assignment: CDR1 SGHVS and CDR2 FQNEAQ. The CDR3 sequence: CASSLAVGWGSGANVLTF. CDR3 coding DNA: TGTGCCAGCAGCTTAGCGGTCGGATGGGGCTCTGGGGCCAACGTCCTGACTTTC.

This clonotype was picked up a small number of times. The rearrangement uses TRBV28 and TRBJ2-7; TRBD1 matches 9 bases. Trimming removed 4 bases from V and 4 bases from J; junction bases left unmatched: 8. The CDR3 spans 15 residues. Germline V gives CDR1 MDHEN, CDR2 SYDVKM. The CDR3: CASSSPRDREYEQYF. DNA for the CDR3: TGTGCCAGCAGTTCCCCGAGGGACAGGGAATACGAGCAGTACTTC.

The rearrangement joins TRBV7-2 to TRBJ2-1, with D uncertain. CDR3 length: 15 residues. V lost 4 bases and J lost 4, with 14 bases in between. Germline V gene lookup returns CDR1 SGHTA and CDR2 FQGNSA. The CDR3, as DNA: TGTGCCAGCAGCTACGGGTACCAGTCGTACAATGAGCAGTTCTTC. Protein: CASSYGYQSYNEQFF. The full variable domain, in which reference TRBV7-2 and TRBJ2-1 provide the parts outside the CDR3, is GAGVSQSPSNKVTEKGKDVELRCDPISGHTALYWYRQSLGQGLEFLIYFQGNSAPDKSGLPSDRFSAERTGGSVSTLTIQRTQQEDSAVYLCASSYGYQSYNEQFFGPGTRLTVL.

The chain is built from TRBV2 and TRBJ1-2; D is uncertain. The V gene lost 7 bases and the J gene lost 3 bases, with 15 bases spanning the gap. There are 14 residues in the CDR3. Germline values: CDR1 SNHLY, CDR2 FYNNEI. The CDR3 DNA reads as TGTGCCAGCAAGGAGGGATTCTTCGACTATGGCTACACCTTC. This sequence encodes CASKEGFFDYGYTF. Complete variable domain (other parts from reference TRBV2 and TRBJ1-2): EPEVTQTPSHQVTQMGQEVILRCVPISNHLYFYWYRQILGQKVEFLVSFYNNEISEKSEIFDDQFSVERPDGSNFTLKIRSTKLEDSAMYFCASKEGFFDYGYTFGSGTRLTVV.

The chain employs TRBV15 and TRBJ2-3, with D unresolved. This CDR3 has 15 amino acids. V dropped 5 bases and J dropped 3 bases, with 15 bases sitting between them. Germline V gene lookup returns CDR1 LNHNV and CDR2 YYDKDF (reference sequence). CDR3 nucleotides: TGTGCCACCAGCCTGGAGTTTGCAGTGACAGATACGCAGTATTTT. This encodes CATSLEFAVTDTQYF.

CDR3 bases: TGTGCCGGAACAAGGACTAGCGGGCTTCACGATACGCAGTATTTT. Translating it yields CAGTRTSGLHDTQYF. This sequence joins TRBV7-9 and TRBJ2-3; 11 bases are a match to TRBD2. The V segment lost 11 bases and the J segment 6 bases; nucleotides outside the gene matches: 13. The CDR3 consists of 15 residues. Germline values: CDR1 SEHNR, CDR2 FQNEAQ (reference sequence).

This clonotype was seen a few times. The rearrangement joins TRBV5-1 to TRBJ1-6, with D possibly TRBD1 on 6 matching bases. V shed 0 bases and J shed 14 bases, with 18 bases lying between them. The CDR3 runs to 15 residues. Germline V gene sequence: CDR1 SGHRS, CDR2 YFSETQ. The CDR3 DNA reads as TGCGCCAGCAGCTTGGACCTCGTAGGGGGTAAGGCCCTCCACTTT. Translation gives CASSLDLVGGKALHF.

This clonotype has at least ten counts. The junction does not match germline at one end; this may be a read error. This chain joins TRBV7-2 and TRBJ2-5; 7 bases match TRBD2. The CDR3 totals 13 residues. Germline CDR1 is SGHTA and CDR2 is FQGNSA. CDR3 DNA: TGCGCCAGCAGCCGGACCGGGGGGGAGACCCAGTACTTC. This encodes CASSRTGGETQYF.